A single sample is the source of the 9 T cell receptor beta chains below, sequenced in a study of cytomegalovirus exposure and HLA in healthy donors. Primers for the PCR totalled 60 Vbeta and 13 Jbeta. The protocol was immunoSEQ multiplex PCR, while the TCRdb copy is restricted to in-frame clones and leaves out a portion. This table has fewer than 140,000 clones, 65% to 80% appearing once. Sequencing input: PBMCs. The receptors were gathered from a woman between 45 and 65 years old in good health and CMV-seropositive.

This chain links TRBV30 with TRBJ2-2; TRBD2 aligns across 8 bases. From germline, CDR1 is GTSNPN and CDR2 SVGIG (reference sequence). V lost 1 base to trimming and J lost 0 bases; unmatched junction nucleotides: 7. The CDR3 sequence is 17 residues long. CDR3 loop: CAWSASAGEPNTGELFF. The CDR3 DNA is TGTGCCTGGAGTGCTTCAGCGGGGGAGCCGAACACCGGGGAGCTGTTTTTT.

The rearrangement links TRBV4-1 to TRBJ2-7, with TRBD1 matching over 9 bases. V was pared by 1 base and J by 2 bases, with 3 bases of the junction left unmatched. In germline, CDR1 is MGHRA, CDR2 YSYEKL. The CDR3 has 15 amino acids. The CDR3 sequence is CASSQVGQGTYEQYF. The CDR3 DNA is TGCGCCAGCAGCCAAGTCGGACAGGGGACCTACGAGCAGTACTTC.

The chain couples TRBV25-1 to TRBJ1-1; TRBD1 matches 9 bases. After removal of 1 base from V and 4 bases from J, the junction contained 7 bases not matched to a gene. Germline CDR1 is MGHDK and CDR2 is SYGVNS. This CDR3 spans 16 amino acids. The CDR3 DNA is TGTGCCAGCAGTGAATTCCCGAGACAGGGGGGCACTGAAGCTTTCTTT. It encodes CASSEFPRQGGTEAFF. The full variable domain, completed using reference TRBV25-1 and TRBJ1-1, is EADIYQTPRYLVIGTGKKITLECSQTMGHDKMYWYQQDPGMELHLIHYSYGVNSTEKGDLSSESTVSRIRTEHFPLTLESARPSHTSQYLCASSEFPRQGGTEAFFGQGTRLTVV.

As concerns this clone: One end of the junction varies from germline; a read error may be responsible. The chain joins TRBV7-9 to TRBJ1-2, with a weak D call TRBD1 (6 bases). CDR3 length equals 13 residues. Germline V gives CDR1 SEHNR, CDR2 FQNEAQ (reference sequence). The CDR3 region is CSSSLSGDTGYTF. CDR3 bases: TGTTCCAGCAGCTTATCAGGGGATACTGGCTACACCTTC.

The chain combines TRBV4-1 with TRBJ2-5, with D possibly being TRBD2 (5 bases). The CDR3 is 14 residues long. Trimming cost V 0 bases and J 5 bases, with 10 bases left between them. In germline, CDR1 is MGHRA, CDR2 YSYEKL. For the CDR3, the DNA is TGCGCCAGCAGCCAAGAGGGGAGTCGGGAGACCCAGTACTTC. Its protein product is CASSQEGSRETQYF.

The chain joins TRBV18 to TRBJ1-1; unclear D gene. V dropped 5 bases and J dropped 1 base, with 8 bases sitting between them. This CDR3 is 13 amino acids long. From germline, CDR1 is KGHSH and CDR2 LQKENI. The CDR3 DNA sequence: TGTGCCAGCTCAGCTAATAAGAACACTGAAGCTTTCTTT. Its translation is CASSANKNTEAFF.

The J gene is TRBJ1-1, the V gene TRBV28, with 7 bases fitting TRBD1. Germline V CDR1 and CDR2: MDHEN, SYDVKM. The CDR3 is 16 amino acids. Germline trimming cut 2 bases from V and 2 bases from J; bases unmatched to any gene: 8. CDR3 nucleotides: TGTGCCAGCAGTTTAAGGGGGCAGACCAGAAACACTGAAGCTTTCTTT. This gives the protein CASSLRGQTRNTEAFF.

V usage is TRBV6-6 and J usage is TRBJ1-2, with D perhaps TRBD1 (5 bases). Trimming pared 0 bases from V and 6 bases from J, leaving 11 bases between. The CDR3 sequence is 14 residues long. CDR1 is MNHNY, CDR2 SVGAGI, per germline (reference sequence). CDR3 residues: CASSYSLLGDGYTF. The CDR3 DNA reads TGTGCCAGCAGTTACTCCCTGCTAGGGGATGGCTACACCTTC.

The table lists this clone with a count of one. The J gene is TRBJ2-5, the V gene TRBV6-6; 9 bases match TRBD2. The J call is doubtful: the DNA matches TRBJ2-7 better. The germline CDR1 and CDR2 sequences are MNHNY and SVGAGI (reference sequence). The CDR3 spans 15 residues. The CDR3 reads CASSYQLAGNYEQYF. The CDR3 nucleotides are TGTGCCAGCAGTTACCAGCTAGCGGGGAACTACGAGCAGTACTTC.